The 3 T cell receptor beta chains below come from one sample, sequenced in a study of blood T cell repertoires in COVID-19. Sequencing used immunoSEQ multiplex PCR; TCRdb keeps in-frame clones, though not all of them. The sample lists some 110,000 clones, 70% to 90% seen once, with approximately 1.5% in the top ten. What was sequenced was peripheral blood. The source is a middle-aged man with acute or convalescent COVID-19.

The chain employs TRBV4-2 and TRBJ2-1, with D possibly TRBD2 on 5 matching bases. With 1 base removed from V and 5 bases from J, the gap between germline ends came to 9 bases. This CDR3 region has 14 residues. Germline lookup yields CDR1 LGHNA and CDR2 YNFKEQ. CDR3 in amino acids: CASSQGERDNEQFF. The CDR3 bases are TGTGCCAGCAGCCAAGGGGAGCGAGACAATGAGCAGTTCTTC.

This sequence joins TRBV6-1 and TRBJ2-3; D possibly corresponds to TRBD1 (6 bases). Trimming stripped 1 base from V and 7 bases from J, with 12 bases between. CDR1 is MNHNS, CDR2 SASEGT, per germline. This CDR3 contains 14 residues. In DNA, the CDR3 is TGTGCCAGCAGTGAAGGGGACAATAGAAATACGCAGTATTTT. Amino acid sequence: CASSEGDNRNTQYF.

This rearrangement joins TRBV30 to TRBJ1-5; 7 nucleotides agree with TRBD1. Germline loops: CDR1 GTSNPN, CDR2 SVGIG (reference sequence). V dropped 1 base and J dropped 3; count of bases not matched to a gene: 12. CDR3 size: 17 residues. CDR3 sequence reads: CAWSGGTANGANQPQHF. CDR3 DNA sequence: TGTGCCTGGAGTGGAGGGACAGCCAACGGGGCCAATCAGCCCCAGCATTTT.